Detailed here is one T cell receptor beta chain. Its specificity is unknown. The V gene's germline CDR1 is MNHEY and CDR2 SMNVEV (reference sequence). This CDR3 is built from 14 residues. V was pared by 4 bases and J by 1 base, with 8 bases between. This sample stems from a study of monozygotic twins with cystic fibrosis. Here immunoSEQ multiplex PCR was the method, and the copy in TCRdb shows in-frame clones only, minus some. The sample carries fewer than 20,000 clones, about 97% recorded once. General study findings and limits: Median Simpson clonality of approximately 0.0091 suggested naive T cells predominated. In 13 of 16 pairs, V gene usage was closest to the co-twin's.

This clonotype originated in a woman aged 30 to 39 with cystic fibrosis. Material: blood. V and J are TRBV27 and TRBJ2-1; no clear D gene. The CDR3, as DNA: TGTGCCAGCAGTTACCGTAGTTCCTACAATGAGCAGTTCTTC. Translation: CASSYRSSYNEQFF.